The rows below give T cell receptor beta chains drawn from one sample of a study of T cell changes during pregnancy in multiple sclerosis. Method: immunoSEQ multiplex PCR; TCRdb's copy keeps in-frame clones and lacks some. Of around 57,000 clones listed, 90% to 95% were seen once; the top ten hold around 2.4%. Material: peripheral blood, obtained in the third trimester of pregnancy. Every receptor here comes from a female donor in good health, enrolled as a control in a pregnancy study. The CDR3 runs from the conserved cysteine through the conserved F or W. A D gene is named only where the DNA matches it firmly. For some rows the clone size is stated as once, few or many, or as a class when expanded; others skip it.

D: NA; J: TRBJ1-1; V: TRBV5-4; size: once; DNA: TGTGCCAGCAGCCCCTCCCCCTTTATACAGAAGGGGTCGACTGAAGCTTTCTTT; CDR3: CASSPSPFIQKGSTEAFF
D: TRBD1; J: TRBJ1-3; V: TRBV28; size: NA; DNA: TGTGCCAGCAGTTTAAGGTCAGGGGGCGTAGACACCATATATTTT; CDR3: CASSLRSGGVDTIYF
D: NA; J: TRBJ2-4; V: TRBV27; size: NA; DNA: TGTGCCAGCAGCCTAGGTACCAAAAACATTCAGTACTTC; CDR3: CASSLGTKNIQYF
D: NA; J: TRBJ2-2; V: TRBV6-6; size: few; DNA: TGTGCCAGCAGGCAGGGGTTTGGCGGGGAGCTGTTTTTT; CDR3: CASRQGFGGELFF
D: NA; J: TRBJ1-2; V: TRBV2; size: NA; DNA: TGTGCCAGCAGCGCCGGGGGGGTCGGGGGCTACACCTTC; CDR3: CASSAGGVGGYTF
D: NA; J: TRBJ1-1; V: TRBV2; size: NA; DNA: TGTGCCAGCAGTGAAGGGGCCGATTGGGCTTTCTTT; CDR3: CASSEGADWAFF
D: NA; J: TRBJ2-2; V: TRBV7-2; size: NA; DNA: TGTGCCAGCAGCTTAGTATGGGGGGACACCGGGGAGCTGTTTTTT; CDR3: CASSLVWGDTGELFF
D: NA; J: TRBJ1-6; V: TRBV19; size: NA; DNA: TGTGCCAGTAGTATAGATCGATTGAGGATTTCACCCCTCCACTTT; CDR3: CASSIDRLRISPLHF
D: NA; J: TRBJ1-5; V: TRBV25-1; size: NA; DNA: TGTGCCAGCAGTGCTACTAGCAATCAGCCCCAGCATTTT; CDR3: CASSATSNQPQHF
D: TRBD1; J: TRBJ2-5; V: TRBV19; size: NA; DNA: TGTGCCAGTTGGGGACAGGGCCAAGAGACCCAGTACTTC; CDR3: CASWGQGQETQYF
D: NA; J: TRBJ2-7; V: TRBV6-6; size: NA; DNA: TGTGCCAGCAGTTACGCTAGCTCCTACGAGCAGTACTTC; CDR3: CASSYASSYEQYF
D: TRBD2; J: TRBJ2-1; V: TRBV27; size: NA; DNA: TGTGCCAGCAGTTTCGGACTAGCGGGAGCGGGTGAGCAGTTCTTC; CDR3: CASSFGLAGAGEQFF
D: TRBD2; J: TRBJ2-3; V: TRBV29-1; size: NA; DNA: TGCAGCGTCGTTGGGGGGGGATTAGTTGGGGATACGCAGTATTTT; CDR3: CSVVGGGLVGDTQYF
D: NA; J: TRBJ2-5; V: TRBV7-9; size: NA; DNA: TGTGCCAGCAGCGAAGGACTGGAGACCCAGTACTTC; CDR3: CASSEGLETQYF
D: NA; J: TRBJ2-3; V: TRBV6-6; size: NA; DNA: TGTGCCAGCAAGGGGGGCACAGATACGCAGTATTTT; CDR3: CASKGGTDTQYF
D: NA; J: TRBJ2-7; V: TRBV2; size: NA; DNA: TGTGCCAGCAGCACAACAGGGTACGAGCAGTACTTC; CDR3: CASSTTGYEQYF
D: TRBD2; J: TRBJ2-3; V: TRBV5-1; size: NA; DNA: TGCGCCAGCAGCTTGGGATCGCGACTAGCGGGGGAAGATACGCAGTATTTT; CDR3: CASSLGSRLAGEDTQYF
D: NA; J: TRBJ1-1; V: TRBV6-1; size: NA; DNA: TGTGCCAGCAGTGAAGTTCGCGAGAACACTGAAGCTTTCTTT; CDR3: CASSEVRENTEAFF
D: NA; J: TRBJ2-1; V: TRBV6-1; size: NA; DNA: TGTGCCAGCAGTGAATGGGGACTCAAACGGGACAATGAGCAGTTCTTC; CDR3: CASSEWGLKRDNEQFF
D: TRBD1; J: TRBJ1-2; V: TRBV10-3; size: once; DNA: TGTGCCATCAGTGATAAACAGGGGGTACCCTATGACTACACCTTC; CDR3: CAISDKQGVPYDYTF
D: NA; J: TRBJ2-6; V: TRBV18; size: NA; DNA: TGTGCCAGCTCAAACAGGGATGGGGCCAACGTCCTGACTTTC; CDR3: CASSNRDGANVLTF
D: TRBD1; J: TRBJ1-6; V: TRBV5-1; size: NA; DNA: TGCGCCAGCAGCCTGACAGGGTTGTCCTATAATTCACCCCTCCACTTT; CDR3: CASSLTGLSYNSPLHF